The next 20 T cell receptor beta chains were all read from a single sample in a study of blood T cells in healthy people across ages. Next came a second PCR, run for about 7 to 12 cycles, which used a sample-barcoded 5' primer along with a J-beta primer mix. MiXCR, run by TCRdb on the 5' RACE reads, gives a single entry per CDR3 protein. The sample records approximately 1,000,000 distinct CDR3 sequences, more than 30% being singletons. The sequenced sample was blood. The receptors were gathered from a man aged 18 to 35 in good health.

The chain employs TRBV6-2 or TRBV6-3 and TRBJ1-5; D unclear. Between the trimmed V and J ends, which lost 0 bases and 11 bases, there was a span of 14 bases. CDR3 length: 14 residues. The germline V gene encodes CDR1 MNHEY and CDR2 SVGEGT. The CDR3 coding sequence is TGTGCCAGCAGTTACTCGGCAGCTTCTAGGGCCCAGCATTTT. It translates to CASSYSAASRAQHF.

V usage is TRBV10-3 and J usage is TRBJ1-1, with a possible D match to TRBD1 (6 bases). The CDR3 length is 14 residues. Germline V lookup: CDR1 ENHRY, CDR2 SYGVKD. Trimming cost V 5 bases and J 0 bases, with 10 bases left between them. The chain's CDR3 is CAISRQEVNTEAFF. In nucleotides, the CDR3 is TGTGCCATCAGTAGACAGGAGGTGAACACTGAAGCTTTCTTT.

The rearrangement joins TRBV7-2 to TRBJ2-1, with TRBD2 as a possible D gene (5 bases). Germline assignment: CDR1 SGHTA and CDR2 FQGNSA. The CDR3 consists of 17 residues. Trimming removed 1 base from V and 10 bases from J, with 23 bases in between. The CDR3 loop reads CASSLEPPTSSSYEQFF. CDR3 sequence (DNA): TGTGCCAGCAGCTTAGAACCCCCTACCTCTAGCTCCTACGAGCAGTTCTTC.

This clonotype was seen only a few times. This sequence joins TRBV5-1 and TRBJ1-2; D gene unclear. The CDR3 sequence is 14 residues long. The germline gives CDR1 SGHRS, CDR2 YFSETQ. Trimming shortened V by 0 bases and J by 6 bases, and 12 bases separated the two germline ends. CDR3 sequence (DNA): TGCGCCAGCAGCTTGGAATGGGTCGGGGATGGCTACACCTTC. Its translation: CASSLEWVGDGYTF. The full variable domain, in which reference TRBV5-1 and TRBJ1-2 provide the parts outside the CDR3, is KAGVTQTPRYLIKTRGQQVTLSCSPISGHRSVSWYQQTPGQGLQFLFEYFSETQRNKGNFPGRFSGRQFSNSRSEMNVSTLELGDSALYLCASSLEWVGDGYTFGSGTRLTVV.

This clonotype showed up just a few times. The J gene is TRBJ1-5, the V gene TRBV6-5, with TRBD1 matching 8 bases. V was clipped by 6 bases and J by 6 bases; unmatched bases: 4. The CDR3 spans 13 residues. CDR1 is MNHEY and CDR2 is SVGAGI in the germline V gene. CDR3 sequence: CASRGQGSQPQHF. In DNA form, the CDR3 reads TGTGCCAGCAGAGGACAGGGAAGTCAGCCCCAGCATTTT.

The chain couples TRBV6-2 or TRBV6-3 to TRBJ1-5; 9 nucleotides match TRBD1. V trimming: 6 bases; J trimming: 0 bases; junction bases outside the gene matches: 6. Germline-derived CDR1 and CDR2 are MNHEY and SVGEGT. The CDR3 covers 16 residues. The CDR3 sequence is CASRRDRDHSNQPQHF. Here the CDR3 DNA reads TGTGCCAGCAGAAGGGACAGGGATCATAGCAATCAGCCCCAGCATTTT.

This clonotype was counted a few times. The chain carries TRBV29-1 and TRBJ1-4; the D gene is possibly TRBD1 (6 bases). Trimming shortened V by 7 bases and J by 8 bases, and 23 bases separated the two germline ends. The germline gives CDR1 SQVTM, CDR2 ANQGSEA. The CDR3 has 15 amino acids. This CDR3 is CSAGGRDPLGEKLFF. DNA of the CDR3: TGCAGCGCCGGGGGGCGAGACCCCTTAGGGGAAAAACTGTTTTTT.

Of note for this clonotype: This could be a read error, since a much larger clone is one nucleotide away. V and J are TRBV5-1 and TRBJ2-5; D is undetermined. From germline, CDR1 is SGHRS and CDR2 YFSETQ. This CDR3 region has 13 residues. CDR3 sequence (DNA): TGCGCCGGCAGCCCTTACGGTGGAGAGACCCAGTACTTC. Translation: CAGSPYGGETQYF.

This clonotype was found a few times. The CDR3 protein is CASSFGTPSDTQYF. The CDR3 nucleotides read TGTGCCAGCAGTTTCGGTACGCCGTCGGATACGCAGTATTTT. The J gene is TRBJ2-3, the V gene TRBV12-3 or TRBV12-4; no firm D call. V was cut by 3 bases and J by 6 bases, with 13 bases left in between. This CDR3 comprises 14 residues.

This clonotype was seen only once. The rearrangement links TRBV4-3 to TRBJ1-2; tentatively, D is TRBD1 (5 bases). V gave up 8 bases and J gave up 13 bases, with 23 bases separating them. CDR3 length: 13 amino acids. Germline assignment: CDR1 LGHNA and CDR2 YSLEER. This CDR3 reads CASAPTGWGESTF. The CDR3 DNA sequence: TGCGCCAGCGCTCCCACCGGTTGGGGGGAGTCCACCTTC.

This clonotype has a handful of counts. The chain links TRBV28 to TRBJ1-5; no firm D call. The CDR3 runs 18 residues. Germline V gene sequence: CDR1 MDHEN, CDR2 SYDVKM. V dropped 3 bases and J dropped 0 bases, with 18 bases sitting between them. The DNA of the CDR3 is TGTGCCAGCAGTTTTGGAGGAGTCCCCCCCTTTAGCAATCAGCCCCAGCATTTT. It translates to CASSFGGVPPFSNQPQHF.

This clonotype was detected ten times or more. The CDR3 DNA is TGTGCCAGTAGACGGTCCTCTGGGGCCAACGTCCTGACTTTC. Residues: CASRRSSGANVLTF. The J gene is TRBJ2-6, the V gene TRBV19; no clear D gene. This CDR3 spans 14 amino acids. The V end lost 6 bases, the J end lost 0 bases, and 6 bases lay between the germline ends. Germline values: CDR1 LNHDA, CDR2 SQIVND (reference sequence). The full variable domain, completed using reference TRBV19 and TRBJ2-6, is DGGITQSPKYLFRKEGQNVTLSCEQNLNHDAMYWYRQDPGQGLRLIYYSQIVNDFQKGDIAEGYSVSREKKESFPLTVTSAQKNPTAFYLCASRRSSGANVLTFGAGSRLTVL.

The chain recombines TRBV6-5 with TRBJ1-1; D possibly corresponds to TRBD1 (5 bases). The CDR3 is made up of 13 amino acids. Trimming removed 6 bases at V and 4 bases at J, with 12 bases between. Germline CDR1 MNHEY, CDR2 SVGAGI. The chain's CDR3 is CASRPPGGTEAFF. The DNA for the CDR3 is TGTGCCAGCAGACCCCCCGGGGGCACTGAAGCTTTCTTT.

This clonotype has only a few counts. This sequence joins TRBV28 and TRBJ2-3, with a possible D match to TRBD2 (5 bases). The V and J ends lost 8 bases and 9 bases respectively, with 24 bases between them. The CDR3 is 15 amino acids. The germline CDR1 and CDR2 sequences are MDHEN and SYDVKM. The DNA of the CDR3 is TGTGCCAGCCAGACATACAGCGGCAGAGCAGCCACGCAGTATTTT. It is translated as CASQTYSGRAATQYF.

This clonotype was counted a single time. The chain couples TRBV28 to TRBJ1-5, with TRBD1 identical over 7 bases. The V gene end was trimmed by 3 bases and the J gene end by 4 bases; junction bases not matched to a gene: 3. Germline CDR1 MDHEN, CDR2 SYDVKM. This CDR3 contains 14 residues. This CDR3 is CASSFDRANQPQHF. DNA for the CDR3: TGTGCCAGCAGTTTCGACAGGGCGAATCAGCCCCAGCATTTT.

This chain uses TRBV5-1 with TRBJ2-3, with TRBD2 matching 9 bases. The germline V gene has CDR1 SGHRS and CDR2 YFSETQ. The CDR3 is made up of 15 amino acids. Trimming took 1 base from V and 6 from J; bases not matched to a gene: 6. DNA for the CDR3: TGCGCCAGCAGCTTGATGGCGGGGGGGTTCGATACGCAGTATTTT. It yields the protein CASSLMAGGFDTQYF.

The chain has TRBV20-1 and TRBJ1-1, with a tentative D call TRBD1 (5 bases). Trimming pared 5 bases from V and 7 bases from J, leaving 23 bases between. This CDR3 contains 15 residues. From germline, CDR1 is DFQATT and CDR2 SNEGSKA (reference sequence). CDR3 loop: CSAPQPGREESEAFF. CDR3 nucleotide sequence: TGCAGTGCTCCACAACCGGGCAGGGAGGAGAGTGAAGCTTTCTTT.

This clonotype has only a few counts. The chain links TRBV5-5 to TRBJ1-5; TRBD1 is a possible D gene (6 bases). The V and J ends lost 6 bases and 5 bases respectively, with 18 bases between them. The CDR3 consists of 15 residues. Germline values: CDR1 SGHKS, CDR2 YYEKEE (reference sequence). Written as DNA, the CDR3 is TGTGCCAGCACCCTTTTGGGGGGGCTTCATCAGCCCCAGCATTTT. The encoded protein is CASTLLGGLHQPQHF. The full variable domain, in which reference TRBV5-5 and TRBJ1-5 provide the parts outside the CDR3, is DAGVTQSPTHLIKTRGQQVTLRCSPISGHKSVSWYQQVLGQGPQFIFQYYEKEERGRGNFPDRFSARQFPNYSSELNVNALLLGDSALYLCASTLLGGLHQPQHFGDGTRLSIL.

The sample holds a few counts of this clonotype. This chain uses TRBV6-1 with TRBJ2-1; no firm D call. The germline CDR1 and CDR2 sequences are MNHNS and SASEGT. CDR3 length: 13 residues. Trimming cost V 4 bases and J 4 bases, with 8 bases left between them. CDR3 nucleotides: TGTGCCAGCAGTGCATCAGTATACAATGAGCAGTTCTTC. This encodes CASSASVYNEQFF.

The chain has TRBV18 and TRBJ2-6; TRBD1 matches at 7 bases. The CDR3 contains 17 residues. V dropped 3 bases and J dropped 1; count of bases not matched to a gene: 6. Germline V CDR1 and CDR2: KGHSH, LQKENI. The CDR3 region is CASSPQPTGSGANVLTF. The CDR3 region has the DNA TGTGCCAGCTCACCTCAACCGACAGGGTCTGGGGCCAACGTCCTGACTTTC.